The rows below give T cell receptor beta chains drawn from one sample of a study of tissue T cells after allogeneic stem cell transplantation. The method was immunoSEQ multiplex PCR; TCRdb's version includes in-frame clones alone and lacks a portion of them. Among tens of thousands of clones listed, roughly 92% were seen once. Sequenced here: blood, sampled before transplantation. The receptors were sampled from a woman between 40 and 69 years old who later had graft-versus-host disease after an allogeneic stem cell transplant. Each CDR3 is given with its conserved first and last residue. D genes are given only for firm matches.

TRBV3-1/TRBV3-2 . CASSRYEGKNEQFF
TRBV11-1 . CASSLTTNYGYTF
TRBV7-3 TRBD2 CASSLVAGEETQYF
TRBV7-8 TRBD2 CASSLGTSGRARELFF
TRBV19 . CASSIGTSRETQYF
TRBV29-1 TRBD2 CSVDALSGRGSTDTQYF
TRBV29-1 . CSVEQKTDTQYF
TRBV6-2/TRBV6-3 TRBD2 CASSYAGLAGGTGELFF
TRBV28 TRBD1 CASSLEGAPYGYTF
TRBV4-1 TRBD2 CASSQAQLAGGPDEQFF
TRBV4-3 . CASSKNQGSTEAFF
TRBV7-8 TRBD1 CASRSTGQGIGEQYF
TRBV2 . CASSVSGNQPQHF
TRBV27 TRBD1 CASSVQQGSNQPQHF
TRBV6-5 . CASSPDKLYGYTF
TRBV5-1 TRBD2 CASSLNPSGSKETQYF
TRBV6-5 . CASSYSAGASEAFF
TRBV9 TRBD2 CASSPGISGRADTQYF
TRBV28 . CASRSQERSVTEAFF
TRBV12-3/TRBV12-4 . CASSLEGGYEQYF
TRBV25-1 . CASSTNTEAFF
TRBV12-5 TRBD1 CASGIKDRRDSQTDTQYF
TRBV19 TRBD1 CASSTSDRDANIQYF
TRBV3-1/TRBV3-2 . CASSQGIYEQYF
TRBV19 TRBD1 CASSNWGQPMNTEAFF
TRBV6-1 . CASSEGDTKGHF
TRBV29-1 TRBD1 CSVTGGTDTQYF
TRBV27 . CASSLGGPRKNSPLHF
TRBV28 TRBD1 CASSLHGTGDTYEQYF
TRBV19 TRBD2 CASRASGRARSYNEQFF
TRBV6-1 . CASSEAGVSQPQHF
TRBV4-2 . CASSQDIAPWGEQYF
TRBV7-9 . CASIPGGGTEAFF
TRBV5-1 . CASSRTQTNTGELFF
TRBV7-2 TRBD2 CASSLAHSGGEQFF
TRBV7-8 . CASSLGILRNLRGYEQFF
TRBV5-1 . CASSPGSTDTQYF
TRBV28 . CASSPPGLHQPQHF
TRBV4-3 . CASSQDRVREGGYTF
TRBV7-2 TRBD1 CASSPRDRVNEQFF
TRBV19 TRBD1 CASSDDRGNNQPQHF
TRBV19 . CASSQTGAKNIQYF
TRBV5-1 . CASRGGSGSTDTQYF
TRBV7-3 TRBD1 CASSLTRDSNSPLHF
TRBV7-2 . CASSLIGAQETQYF
TRBV28 . CASSPPGVRGELFF
TRBV7-2 TRBD1 CASRDRPTYEQYF
TRBV30 . CAWSVRRPNTYLGTEAFF
TRBV5-4 TRBD2 CASSSGLAGPYEQYF
TRBV7-2 . CASWGEADNEQFF
TRBV7-6 . CASSTVRGGSTDTQYF
TRBV4-3 TRBD2 CASSQVGASGQPEQFF
TRBV6-5 . CASSYTSYNEQFF
TRBV18 . CASSPDTGHTEAFF